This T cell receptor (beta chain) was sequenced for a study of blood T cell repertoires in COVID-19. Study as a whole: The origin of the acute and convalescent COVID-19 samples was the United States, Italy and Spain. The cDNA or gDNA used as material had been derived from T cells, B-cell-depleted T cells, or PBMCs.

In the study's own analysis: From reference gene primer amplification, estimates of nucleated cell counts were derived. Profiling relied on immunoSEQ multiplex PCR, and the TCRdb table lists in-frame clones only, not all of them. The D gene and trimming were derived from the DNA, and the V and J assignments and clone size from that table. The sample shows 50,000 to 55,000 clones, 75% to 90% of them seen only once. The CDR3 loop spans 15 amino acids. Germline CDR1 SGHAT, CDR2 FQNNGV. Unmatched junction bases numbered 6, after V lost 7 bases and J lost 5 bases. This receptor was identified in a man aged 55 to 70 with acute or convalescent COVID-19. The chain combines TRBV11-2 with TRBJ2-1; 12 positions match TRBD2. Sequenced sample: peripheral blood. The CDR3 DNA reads TGTGCCAGCAACCTAGCGGGAGGGATCCACAATGAGCAGTTCTTC. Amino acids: CASNLAGGIHNEQFF.